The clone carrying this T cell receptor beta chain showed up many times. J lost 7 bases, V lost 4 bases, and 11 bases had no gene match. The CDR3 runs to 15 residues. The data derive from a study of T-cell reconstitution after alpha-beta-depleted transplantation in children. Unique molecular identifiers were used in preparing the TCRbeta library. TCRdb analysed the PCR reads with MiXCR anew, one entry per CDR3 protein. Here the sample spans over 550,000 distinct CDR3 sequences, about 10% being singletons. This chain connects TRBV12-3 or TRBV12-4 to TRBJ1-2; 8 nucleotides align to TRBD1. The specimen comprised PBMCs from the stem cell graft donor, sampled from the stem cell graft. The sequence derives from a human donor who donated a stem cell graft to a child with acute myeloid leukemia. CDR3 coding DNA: TGTGCCAGCAGTTCTCCGGACAGGGTCACTCTTGGCTACACCTTC. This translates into CASSSPDRVTLGYTF.